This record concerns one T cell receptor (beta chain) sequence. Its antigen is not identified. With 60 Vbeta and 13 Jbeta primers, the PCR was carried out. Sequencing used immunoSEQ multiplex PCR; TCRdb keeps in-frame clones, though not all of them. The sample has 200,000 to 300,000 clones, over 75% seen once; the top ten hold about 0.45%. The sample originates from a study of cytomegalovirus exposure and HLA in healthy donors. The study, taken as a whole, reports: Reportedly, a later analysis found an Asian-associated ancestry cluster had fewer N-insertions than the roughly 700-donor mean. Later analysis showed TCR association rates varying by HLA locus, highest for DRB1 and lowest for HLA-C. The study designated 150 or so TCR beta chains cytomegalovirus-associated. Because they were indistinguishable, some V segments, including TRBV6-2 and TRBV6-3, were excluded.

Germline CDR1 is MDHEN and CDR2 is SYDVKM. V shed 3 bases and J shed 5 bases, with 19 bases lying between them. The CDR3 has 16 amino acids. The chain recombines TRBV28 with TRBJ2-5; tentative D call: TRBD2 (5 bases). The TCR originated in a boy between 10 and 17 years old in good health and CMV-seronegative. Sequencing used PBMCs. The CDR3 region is CASSLVGPEGLETQYF. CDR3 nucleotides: TGTGCCAGCAGTTTGGTTGGGCCCGAGGGTCTGGAGACCCAGTACTTC.